The rows below give T cell receptor beta chains drawn from one sample of a study of CD8 T cells in ankylosing spondylitis. TCRdb re-called the 5' RACE reads through MiXCR, storing one row per CDR3 protein. The table has about 130,000 distinct CDR3 sequences, 10% to 12% seen once. The sequencing input was blood, either unsorted or a sorted T cell fraction (not recorded which). The receptors originated from a female donor with ankylosing spondylitis or in good health (not recorded which). Both conserved end residues are part of each CDR3. A D gene is named only where the DNA matches it firmly. A clone size is listed for some rows: how often the clone was seen (once, few, many), or a class if it is expanded.

V	D	size	J	CDR3	DNA
TRBV28	-	few	TRBJ2-1	CATVGKRFYNEQFF	TGTGCGACGGTGGGAAAGCGGTTCTACAATGAGCAGTTCTTC
TRBV20-1	TRBD1	many	TRBJ1-1	CSARKGDRGGTEAFF	TGCAGTGCTAGAAAGGGGGACAGGGGAGGGACTGAAGCTTTCTTT
TRBV20-1	-	many	TRBJ1-5	CSARVVGAEGNQPQHF	TGCAGTGCTAGAGTGGTGGGGGCTGAAGGGAATCAGCCCCAGCATTTT
TRBV29-1	-	-	TRBJ2-5	CSIKRAPGELPF	TGCAGCATCAAACGAGCACCGGGAGAGCTTCCCTTC
TRBV5-1	-	-	TRBJ2-7	CASSLGGTALYEQYF	TGCGCCAGCAGCTTGGGCGGGACAGCCCTCTACGAGCAGTACTTC
TRBV7-4	-	many	TRBJ1-5	CASSLIPAGDSNQPQHF	TGTGCCAGCAGCTTAATCCCGGCCGGAGATAGCAATCAGCCCCAGCATTTT
TRBV28	-	few	TRBJ2-3	CASSERISTDTQYF	TGTGCCAGCAGCGAACGAATATCCACAGATACGCAGTATTTT
TRBV7-2	TRBD1	many	TRBJ1-1	CASSPQGRKNTEAFF	TGTGCCAGCAGCCCACAGGGGCGAAAGAACACTGAAGCTTTCTTT
TRBV20-1	-	many	TRBJ2-7	CSVYPGFEDEQYF	TGCAGTGTCTACCCCGGCTTCGAGGACGAGCAGTACTTC
TRBV18	-	many	TRBJ2-7	CASSPSAGSYEQYF	TGTGCCAGCTCACCATCGGCTGGCTCCTACGAGCAGTACTTC
TRBV12-3/TRBV12-4	-	few	TRBJ2-1	CASSRYLGLSYNEQFF	TGTGCCAGCAGCCGTTATCTAGGGTTATCCTACAATGAGCAGTTCTTC
TRBV19	TRBD1	many	TRBJ1-1	CATIPTRQGHTEAFF	TGTGCCACCATTCCCACCCGACAGGGACACACTGAAGCTTTCTTT
TRBV29-1	-	many	TRBJ2-1	CSVTGGKYNEQFF	TGCAGCGTAACAGGCGGTAAATACAATGAGCAGTTCTTC
TRBV6-1	TRBD2	few	TRBJ2-7	CASSPWRGVEQYF	TGTGCCAGCAGCCCCTGGCGGGGGGTCGAGCAGTACTTC
TRBV9	TRBD2	-	TRBJ2-1	CASRSSGSLNNEQFF	TGTGCCAGCAGATCCAGCGGGAGCCTTAACAATGAGCAGTTCTTC
TRBV5-1	TRBD2	many	TRBJ2-3	CASSLGLAGGRDTQYF	TGCGCCAGCAGCTTGGGACTAGCGGGAGGTCGTGATACGCAGTATTTT
TRBV19	-	many	TRBJ1-1	CASSTAGGKNTEAFF	TGTGCCAGTAGTACCGCCGGAGGGAAGAACACTGAAGCTTTCTTT
TRBV20-1	-	many	TRBJ1-2	CSAPDFYGYTF	TGCAGTGCTCCTGATTTCTATGGCTACACCTTC
TRBV6-5	TRBD1	few	TRBJ1-2	CASSYPKGGGFDGYTF	TGTGCCAGCAGTTACCCCAAGGGAGGGGGCTTCGATGGCTACACCTTC